These T cell receptor beta chains were read from a single sample in a study of blood T cell repertoires in COVID-19. Profiled with immunoSEQ multiplex PCR; TCRdb holds only in-frame clones, not every one. This sample yields 100,000 to 150,000 clones, of which 70% to 90% are seen a single time; 3% to 4% belongs to the top ten. Sequenced sample: peripheral blood. The source of these receptors is a woman aged 55 to 70 with acute or convalescent COVID-19. Both conserved end residues are part of each CDR3. Each record gives: D gene, V gene, J gene, clone size, CDR3 protein, CDR3 DNA. The D gene is left open where the match is weak. Size is stated for part of the rows, as once, few or many counts, or as a class when the clone is expanded.

D: .
V: TRBV6-5
J: TRBJ1-6
size: .
CDR3: CASRTSYNSPLHF
DNA: TGTGCCAGCCGGACATCGTATAATTCACCCCTCCACTTT

D: .
V: TRBV5-6
J: TRBJ2-1
size: .
CDR3: CASSFGDWQFF
DNA: TGTGCCAGCAGCTTCGGGGACTGGCAGTTCTTC

D: .
V: TRBV7-2
J: TRBJ2-3
size: .
CDR3: CASSLTRAGTDTQYF
DNA: TGTGCCAGCAGCCTGACTAGGGCGGGCACAGATACGCAGTATTTT

D: .
V: TRBV2
J: TRBJ1-2
size: .
CDR3: CASGIGANYGYTF
DNA: TGTGCCAGTGGAATAGGGGCTAACTATGGCTACACCTTC

D: TRBD2
V: TRBV15
J: TRBJ2-1
size: few
CDR3: CATSRVDSGREKQFF
DNA: TGTGCCACCAGCAGAGTTGATAGCGGGAGGGAGAAGCAGTTCTTC

D: .
V: TRBV11-3
J: TRBJ1-3
size: .
CDR3: CASSGQTGISGNTIYF
DNA: TGTGCCAGCAGCGGTCAAACAGGAATCTCTGGAAACACCATATATTTT

D: .
V: TRBV4-2
J: TRBJ1-6
size: .
CDR3: CASSQASGSYNSPLHF
DNA: TGTGCCAGCAGCCAAGCGTCCGGCTCCTATAATTCACCCCTCCACTTT

D: TRBD2
V: TRBV28
J: TRBJ2-3
size: once
CDR3: CASRGLAGNTDTQYF
DNA: TGTGCCAGCAGAGGACTAGCGGGGAACACAGATACGCAGTATTTT

D: TRBD2
V: TRBV18
J: TRBJ2-1
size: .
CDR3: CASSPLAGVVNEQFF
DNA: TGTGCCAGCTCACCACTAGCGGGAGTGGTGAATGAGCAGTTCTTC

D: .
V: TRBV27
J: TRBJ1-4
size: .
CDR3: CASSRQGSEKLFF
DNA: TGTGCCAGCAGTCGCCAGGGAAGTGAAAAACTGTTTTTT

D: TRBD1
V: TRBV5-8
J: TRBJ2-3
size: once
CDR3: CASSFGQGPTDTQYF
DNA: TGTGCCAGCAGCTTCGGACAGGGCCCTACAGATACGCAGTATTTT

D: .
V: TRBV12-3/TRBV12-4
J: TRBJ2-1
size: .
CDR3: CASSPGTLKTFF
DNA: TGTGCCAGCAGTCCCGGGACACTCAAGACGTTCTTC

D: .
V: TRBV7-2
J: TRBJ2-3
size: once
CDR3: CASSLRGVPTDTQYF
DNA: TGTGCCAGCAGCTTAAGAGGCGTGCCCACAGATACGCAGTATTTT

D: .
V: TRBV10-1
J: TRBJ1-3
size: once
CDR3: CASSEDSSSGNTIYF
DNA: TGCGCCAGCAGTGAAGACAGTTCCTCTGGAAACACCATATATTTT

D: TRBD1
V: TRBV9
J: TRBJ2-1
size: .
CDR3: CASSVGGQGHEQFF
DNA: TGTGCCAGCAGCGTAGGGGGACAGGGCCATGAGCAGTTCTTC

D: TRBD1
V: TRBV10-1
J: TRBJ2-5
size: .
CDR3: CASSKTGSAETQYF
DNA: TGCGCCAGCAGCAAGACAGGGAGTGCGGAGACCCAGTACTTC

D: TRBD1
V: TRBV6-5
J: TRBJ1-2
size: .
CDR3: CASSLWTGNNYGYTF
DNA: TGTGCCAGCAGCCTCTGGACAGGGAATAACTATGGCTACACCTTC

D: .
V: TRBV15
J: TRBJ1-3
size: .
CDR3: CATSRDISGNTIYF
DNA: TGTGCCACCAGCAGAGATATCTCGGGAAACACCATATATTTT

D: .
V: TRBV7-9
J: TRBJ1-2
size: .
CDR3: CASSPIALPNYGYTF
DNA: TGTGCCAGCAGCCCAATCGCTCTACCCAACTATGGCTACACCTTC

D: TRBD2
V: TRBV27
J: TRBJ2-2
size: .
CDR3: CASSLRLAGPGELFF
DNA: TGTGCCAGCAGTTTAAGACTAGCGGGACCCGGGGAGCTGTTTTTT

D: TRBD1
V: TRBV5-4
J: TRBJ1-2
size: .
CDR3: CASSPDRVHGYTF
DNA: TGTGCCAGCAGCCCGGACAGGGTCCATGGCTACACCTTC

D: TRBD1
V: TRBV10-1
J: TRBJ1-1
size: .
CDR3: CASSSGGTEAFF
DNA: TGCGCCAGCAGTTCAGGGGGCACTGAAGCTTTCTTT

D: TRBD1
V: TRBV6-5
J: TRBJ1-2
size: .
CDR3: CASSYTGQGNGYTF
DNA: TGTGCCAGCAGTTACACGGGACAGGGGAATGGCTACACCTTC

D: .
V: TRBV5-4
J: TRBJ2-3
size: once
CDR3: CASSLYGTDTQYF
DNA: TGTGCCAGCAGCTTGTACGGGACAGATACGCAGTATTTT

D: TRBD1
V: TRBV30
J: TRBJ1-3
size: once
CDR3: CSARGHSGNTIYF
DNA: TGTTCGGCAAGGGGGCATTCTGGAAACACCATATATTTT

D: TRBD1
V: TRBV9
J: TRBJ1-2
size: .
CDR3: CASSVDGTDYGYTF
DNA: TGTGCCAGCAGCGTAGACGGGACAGACTATGGCTACACCTTC

D: TRBD1
V: TRBV7-9
J: TRBJ1-1
size: .
CDR3: CASSLARWDRGEMNTEAFF
DNA: TGTGCCAGCAGCTTAGCCCGATGGGACAGGGGAGAGATGAACACTGAAGCTTTCTTT

D: TRBD2
V: TRBV9
J: TRBJ2-1
size: .
CDR3: CASSVDGLAANEQFF
DNA: TGTGCCAGCAGCGTAGATGGACTAGCGGCCAATGAGCAGTTCTTC

D: TRBD2
V: TRBV2
J: TRBJ2-1
size: .
CDR3: CASIRAGGSYNEQFF
DNA: TGTGCCAGCATCAGAGCGGGAGGTTCCTACAATGAGCAGTTCTTC

D: .
V: TRBV18
J: TRBJ2-3
size: .
CDR3: CASSPFAPIDRIFTDTQYF
DNA: TGTGCCAGCTCACCATTCGCCCCCATTGACAGGATTTTCACAGATACGCAGTATTTT

D: TRBD1
V: TRBV28
J: TRBJ1-6
size: .
CDR3: CASDRVDSPLHF
DNA: TGTGCCAGCGACAGGGTAGATTCACCCCTCCACTTT

D: TRBD2
V: TRBV3-1/TRBV3-2
J: TRBJ2-7
size: once
CDR3: CASSPRTSGAYEQYF
DNA: TGTGCCAGCAGCCCTCGGACTAGCGGGGCCTACGAGCAGTACTTC

D: .
V: TRBV6-1
J: TRBJ2-2
size: .
CDR3: CASSEGAAVTGELFF
DNA: TGTGCCAGCAGCGAAGGCGCGGCAGTCACCGGGGAGCTGTTTTTT

D: TRBD1
V: TRBV7-8
J: TRBJ1-2
size: .
CDR3: CASSLESRGQGGYTF
DNA: TGTGCCAGCAGCTTAGAGAGCAGGGGGCAGGGTGGCTACACCTTC

D: .
V: TRBV7-2
J: TRBJ1-1
size: .
CDR3: CASSFPGQGEAFF
DNA: TGTGCCAGCAGCTTCCCGGGACAAGGTGAAGCTTTCTTT

D: TRBD1
V: TRBV28
J: TRBJ2-1
size: .
CDR3: CASSIPGQNNEQFF
DNA: TGTGCCAGCAGTATTCCGGGACAGAACAATGAGCAGTTCTTC

D: .
V: TRBV18
J: TRBJ1-2
size: .
CDR3: CASSSGHEGGYTF
DNA: TGTGCCAGCTCATCGGGACACGAAGGCGGCTACACCTTC

D: .
V: TRBV19
J: TRBJ2-1
size: once
CDR3: CASTSTGRFNEQFF
DNA: TGTGCCAGTACCTCGACAGGGAGGTTCAATGAGCAGTTCTTC

D: TRBD1
V: TRBV10-2
J: TRBJ1-5
size: .
CDR3: CASNDRDGQPQHF
DNA: TGCGCCAGCAACGACAGGGACGGTCAGCCCCAGCATTTT

D: .
V: TRBV6-5
J: TRBJ1-4
size: .
CDR3: CASSRTLQNEKLFF
DNA: TGTGCCAGCAGTCGGACATTGCAGAATGAAAAACTGTTTTTT

D: TRBD2
V: TRBV29-1
J: TRBJ2-7
size: once
CDR3: CSVAEREYEQYF
DNA: TGCAGCGTAGCGGAGCGGGAGTACGAGCAGTACTTC

D: TRBD2
V: TRBV30
J: TRBJ2-1
size: .
CDR3: CAWSAGVAGGPYNEQFF
DNA: TGTGCCTGGAGTGCGGGAGTAGCGGGAGGGCCGTACAATGAGCAGTTCTTC

D: .
V: TRBV29-1
J: TRBJ2-3
size: .
CDR3: CSVQPGRGGTDTQYF
DNA: TGCAGCGTCCAACCAGGGAGGGGGGGAACAGATACGCAGTATTTT

D: TRBD1
V: TRBV3-1/TRBV3-2
J: TRBJ2-7
size: .
CDR3: CATAPGQNYEQYF
DNA: TGTGCCACTGCGCCGGGACAGAACTACGAGCAGTACTTC